Listed below are T cell receptor beta chains from one sample, sequenced in a study of cytomegalovirus exposure and HLA in healthy donors. Clones were read by immunoSEQ multiplex PCR, and TCRdb kept only the in-frame ones, dropping some. Of about 120,000 clones in the sample, 65% to 75% were seen once. The sequenced material came from PBMCs. These receptor sequences come from a woman between 45 and 65 years old in good health and CMV-seropositive. Each CDR3 is given without its conserved first and last residue.

>TRBV9|TRBJ2-1
ASSVSGKLDEQF
>TRBV6-5|TRBJ2-5
ASSRDRGGTQY
>TRBV6-5|TRBJ2-1
ASGRDKGEQF
>TRBV5-1|TRBJ1-2
ASSPTGTTMGYT
>TRBV7-2|TRBJ2-7
ASSAGQGAYEQY
>TRBV25-1|TRBJ2-2
ASSPSGGTGELF
>TRBV7-2|TRBJ1-1
ASSLVASEAF
>TRBV27|TRBJ1-1
ASSFHRGEAF
>TRBV28|TRBJ1-5
ASKGGIYDSNQPQH
>TRBV28|TRBJ1-4
ATDTFGTGGEKLF
>TRBV4-1|TRBJ2-1
ASSQSGGGRAVYNEQF
>TRBV11-1|TRBJ1-2
ASSGTVSYGYT
>TRBV30|TRBJ1-6
AWNPGAGGGSPLH
>TRBV28|TRBJ2-5
ASSSSWTEAETQY
>TRBV27|TRBJ1-1
ASSLSTGQGRWTEAF
>TRBV7-2|TRBJ2-1
ASSRDTHGDEQF
>TRBV30|TRBJ1-2
ACNKGQGKSYGYT
>TRBV25-1|TRBJ1-6
ASSELGGSPLH
>TRBV27|TRBJ1-1
ASSLWADGNTEAF
>TRBV6-4|TRBJ1-6
ASSPQSGGNSPLH
>TRBV18|TRBJ2-3
ASSPSTGGTDTQY
>TRBV6-1|TRBJ1-4
ASSGNTGLGEKLF
>TRBV27|TRBJ2-1
ASSFGTSGNNEQF
>TRBV29-1|TRBJ2-7
SVAPGQGEQY
>TRBV5-1|TRBJ1-4
ASSPRTGANEKLF
>TRBV7-2|TRBJ1-5
ASSSTVNNQPQH
>TRBV10-3|TRBJ2-1
ATSTSGGPGYNEQF
>TRBV4-3|TRBJ2-5
ASSQDLARQETQY
>TRBV15|TRBJ2-5
ATSRGQGRLGETQY
>TRBV5-6|TRBJ1-2
ASSSLKLDRDGGYT
>TRBV7-6|TRBJ1-4
ASSLATGAGEKLF
>TRBV7-9|TRBJ2-7
ASSYQRSSYEQY
>TRBV5-1|TRBJ2-1
ASSPGTRINEQF
>TRBV20-1|TRBJ2-5
SARVGETQY
>TRBV10-3|TRBJ2-7
AISESGQYVQY
>TRBV7-2|TRBJ1-3
ASRPWSSGNTIY
>TRBV4-3|TRBJ1-1
ASSQEWGGNTEAF
>TRBV10-3|TRBJ1-1
AISAGFGPEAF
>TRBV6-6|TRBJ2-7
ASSYSADGEQY
>TRBV19|TRBJ1-2
ASSIAFYGYT
>TRBV30|TRBJ2-7
AWSVSGAYEQY
>TRBV5-6|TRBJ2-5
ASSLFSRSRRETQY
>TRBV29-1|TRBJ2-6
SVEDRYRASGANVLT
>TRBV6-1|TRBJ2-5
ASMRDRGRETQY
>TRBV6-1|TRBJ1-1
ASSDGVWVSEAF
>TRBV30|TRBJ2-2
AWSVFSGNTGELF
>TRBV4-3|TRBJ1-2
ASSRTGDGYT
>TRBV10-3|TRBJ2-3
AISDGISTDTQY
>TRBV7-2|TRBJ1-5
ASSPGTGLGQPQH
>TRBV28|TRBJ2-6
ASSPSGGPGANVLT
>TRBV5-1|TRBJ2-6
ASSSWVASGGANVLT
>TRBV18|TRBJ1-2
ASSPRGKEDGYT
>TRBV15|TRBJ2-5
ATSRGGASGDGDTQY
>TRBV5-4|TRBJ2-5
ASSTDRGQETQY
>TRBV5-6|TRBJ1-2
ASSRGQGDGYT
>TRBV4-2|TRBJ2-6
ASSQDAGWAGANVLT